The present entry profiles one T cell receptor (beta chain) with its context. The target antigen is unknown. The data belong to a study of post-analysis software for immune sequencing data. General study points: Higher frequency in patients than in controls was seen for roughly five TRBV segments, with TRBV5-6, TRBV5-1 and TRBV20-1 among them. A significant reduction in normalized Chao1 diversity was observed in multiple sclerosis patients versus controls.

Unique molecular identifiers were carried by the TCR beta cDNA libraries. Via MiXCR, TCRdb re-called the PCR reads, giving one row per CDR3 protein. Of about 770,000 distinct CDR3 sequences in the sample, roughly 46% were seen once. Germline V gives CDR1 MNHEY, CDR2 SVGAGI. V lost 0 bases and J lost 5, with 8 bases in between. The CDR3 has 15 amino acids. The chain couples TRBV6-5 to TRBJ2-6, with D maybe TRBD1 (5 bases). This TCR derives from a girl aged 10-17 years with multiple sclerosis. Sample: blood. The CDR3 is CASSYSGPRANVLTF. The CDR3 DNA reads TGTGCCAGCAGTTACTCGGGGCCGCGGGCCAACGTCCTGACTTTC.